This TCR beta chain comes out of a study of T-cell memory formation after mild COVID-19 (dated by TCRdb to the early 2020s). Context from the whole study: Most TCR sequence clusters were specific to one of the two donors. Two young, previously healthy adult volunteers, one female and one male, were included in the cohort. Longitudinal TCRalpha and TCRbeta repertoire sequencing tracked T-cell clones expanding and contracting after mild COVID-19 in a couple of donors.

Overall study outcomes, separate from this receptor: Contracting CD4+ clones turned up mainly in the CM and EM memory subsets, whereas EMRA was where CD8+ clones were enriched. The detection of some responding clones in pre-infection memory suggests that pre-existing cross-reactive memory T cells joined the SARS-CoV-2 response. From day 15 to 85, contracting clones showed balanced CD4/CD8 phenotypes, whereas a second wave of clones that expanded from day 15 to 37 leaned towards CD4+. The second-wave clones that peaked on day 37 were not confirmed to be SARS-CoV-2 specific. Only a couple of mild cases were covered by the study, and larger cohorts that include severe cases with pre-infection samples were considered necessary.

Instrument on record: Illumina NovaSeq 6000. cDNA libraries for TCRalpha and TCRbeta were prepared by 5'RACE using constant-segment primers, with sample barcodes and unique molecular identifiers added. RNA was extracted from every sample with Trizol reagent. Libraries were amplified in two PCR steps, with a second sample barcode and Illumina TruSeq adapters added in the second step. Sequencing of the libraries was done on an Illumina NovaSeq, producing 2 x 150 bp paired-end reads. The published analysis was carried out like this. With migec v1.2.7, reads were demultiplexed and then collapsed into UMI-guided consensus sequences. Using mixcr v2.1.11, UMI consensuses were aligned to TRA and TRB V and J templates and then assembled into clonotypes. Expanded or contracted clonotypes were those called significant by both edgeR and NoisET, with noise models trained on biological replicates. For edgeR calls, the thresholds were a false discovery rate-adjusted p below 0.01 and a log2 fold-change of 1. As an exploratory analysis of dynamics, max-normalized trajectories of the 1000 most abundant clonotypes were examined with PCA combined with hierarchical clustering. The CD4 or CD8 phenotype of responding clones was assigned using the separately sequenced CD4+ and CD8+ repertoires. TCRdb reran the public reads through fastp at Q25 and MiXCR, keeping productive beta chains. Rows are combined by CDR3 protein, so each entry shows the most common genes and DNA. TCRdb's processing, not the authors' own work, is the source of the V and J calls. The sample includes a few hundred thousand distinct CDR3 sequences, with 15% to 20% observed a single time. The ten most abundant clones make up around 21% of the sample.

Ficoll-Paque density gradient centrifugation was used to isolate PBMCs. This clonotype appeared a few times. What antigen it recognizes has not been identified. Base-call qualities are not available, and no considerably larger clone is one nucleotide away. CDR1 and CDR2 are drawn from the germline V gene: SGHTA, FQGNSA. From cysteine to phenylalanine, the CDR3 is 16 amino acids long. Solely the CDR3 DNA is kept, with 48 bases framed from the first base. The junction shows trimming of 6 bases on V and 0 bases on J, plus 16 bases between the germline ends. Sequencing was done on a sample of PBMCs or a T cell subset sorted from them (not recorded which). The TCR originated in a man younger than 35 who had mild COVID-19 (a few samples of this study predate the infection). The sample titles of this study are shuffled in the database, so cell type and time point are left out; the donor was told from shared clones. The sequence is built from TRBV7-2 and TRBJ2-3, with the D gene too uncertain to name. CDR3 reads: CASSQGGHLSTDTQYF. The nucleotide sequence reads as follows: TGTGCCAGCAGTCAAGGTGGCCACCTGAGCACAGATACGCAGTATTTT.